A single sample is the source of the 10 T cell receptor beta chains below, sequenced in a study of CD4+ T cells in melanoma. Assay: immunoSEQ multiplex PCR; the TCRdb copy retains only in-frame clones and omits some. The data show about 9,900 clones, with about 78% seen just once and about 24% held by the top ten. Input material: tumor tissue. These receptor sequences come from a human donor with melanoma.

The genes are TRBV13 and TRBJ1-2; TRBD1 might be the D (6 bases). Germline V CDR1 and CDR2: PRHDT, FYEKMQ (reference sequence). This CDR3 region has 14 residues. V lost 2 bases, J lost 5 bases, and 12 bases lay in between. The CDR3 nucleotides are TGTGCCAGCAGCTTATCCGGGACAATATATGGCTACACCTTC. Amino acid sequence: CASSLSGTIYGYTF.

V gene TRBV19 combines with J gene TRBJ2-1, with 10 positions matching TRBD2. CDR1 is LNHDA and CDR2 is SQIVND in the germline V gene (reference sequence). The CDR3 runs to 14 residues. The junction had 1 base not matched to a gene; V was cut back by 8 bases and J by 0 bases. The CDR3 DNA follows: TGTGCCAGTGCTAGCGGGGGCTCCTACAATGAGCAGTTCTTC. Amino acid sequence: CASASGGSYNEQFF.

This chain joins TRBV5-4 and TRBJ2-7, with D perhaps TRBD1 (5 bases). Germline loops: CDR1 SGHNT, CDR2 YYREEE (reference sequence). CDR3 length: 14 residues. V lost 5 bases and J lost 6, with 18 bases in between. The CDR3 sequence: CASSSSRVSGEQYF. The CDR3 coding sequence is TGTGCCAGCAGTTCCTCCAGGGTTTCCGGCGAGCAGTACTTC.

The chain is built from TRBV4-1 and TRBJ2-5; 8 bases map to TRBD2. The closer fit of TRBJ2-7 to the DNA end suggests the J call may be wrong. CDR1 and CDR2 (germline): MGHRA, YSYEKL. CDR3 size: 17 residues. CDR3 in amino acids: CASSQDWAAGDLYEQYF. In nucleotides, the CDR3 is TGCGCCAGCAGCCAAGATTGGGCAGCGGGGGACCTCTACGAGCAGTACTTC.

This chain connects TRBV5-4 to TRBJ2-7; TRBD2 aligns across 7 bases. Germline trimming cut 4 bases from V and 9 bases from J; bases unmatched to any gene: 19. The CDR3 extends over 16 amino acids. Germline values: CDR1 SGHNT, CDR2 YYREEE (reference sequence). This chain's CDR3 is CASSLWTSRNRGRQYF. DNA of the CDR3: TGTGCCAGCAGCCTCTGGACTAGTAGGAACCGAGGGCGGCAGTACTTC.

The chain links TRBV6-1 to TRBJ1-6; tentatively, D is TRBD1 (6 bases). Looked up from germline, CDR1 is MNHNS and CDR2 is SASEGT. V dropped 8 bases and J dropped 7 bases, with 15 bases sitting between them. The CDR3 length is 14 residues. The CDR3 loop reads CASGGGAGNSPLHF. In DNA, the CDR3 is TGTGCCAGCGGAGGGGGGGCTGGAAATTCACCCCTCCACTTT.

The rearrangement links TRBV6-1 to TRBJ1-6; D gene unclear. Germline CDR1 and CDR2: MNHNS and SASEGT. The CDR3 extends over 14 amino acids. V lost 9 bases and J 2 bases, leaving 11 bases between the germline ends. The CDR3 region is CASSAGPYNSPLHF. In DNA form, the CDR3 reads TGTGCCAGTTCCGCTGGGCCCTATAATTCACCCCTCCACTTT.

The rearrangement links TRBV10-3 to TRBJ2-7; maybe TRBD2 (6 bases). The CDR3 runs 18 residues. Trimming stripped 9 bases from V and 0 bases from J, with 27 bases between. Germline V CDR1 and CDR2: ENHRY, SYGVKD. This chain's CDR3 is CAIPREVSPEGTSYEQYF. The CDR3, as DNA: TGTGCCATTCCACGCGAGGTCTCCCCGGAGGGGACCTCCTACGAGCAGTACTTC.

The CDR3 nucleotides read TGTGCCAGTAACCCTACCGTGCGGTATGCAGATACGCAGTATTTT. It translates to CASNPTVRYADTQYF. This sequence joins TRBV5-6 and TRBJ2-3; D gene uncertain. The V and J ends lost 8 bases and 4 bases respectively, with 20 bases between them. The CDR3 length is 15 residues. Germline CDR1 reads SGHDT; CDR2 reads YYEEEE.

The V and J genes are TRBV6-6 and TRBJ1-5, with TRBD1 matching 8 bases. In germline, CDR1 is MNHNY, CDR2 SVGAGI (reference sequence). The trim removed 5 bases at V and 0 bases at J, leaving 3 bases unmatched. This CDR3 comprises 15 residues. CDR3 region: CASSPGGDSNQPQHF. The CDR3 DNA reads TGTGCCAGCAGTCCAGGGGGCGATAGCAATCAGCCCCAGCATTTT.